Below are 21 T cell receptor beta chains sequenced from a single sample in a study of blood T cells in healthy people across ages. It was with a sample-barcoded 5' primer and a J-beta primer mix that a second PCR of roughly 6 to 12 cycles was run. TCRdb called the 5' RACE reads again in MiXCR, with one record for every CDR3 protein. Seen here are over a million distinct CDR3 sequences, approximately 59% observed once, and the top ten hold 6.5% to 8%. The sample was blood. These receptors were collected from a young man in good health.

V usage is TRBV27 and J usage is TRBJ2-1; 11 nucleotides match TRBD2. The CDR3 has 15 amino acids. Germline V gives CDR1 MNHEY, CDR2 SMNVEV (reference sequence). Unmatched junction bases numbered 5, after V lost 6 bases and J lost 4 bases. The CDR3 region is CASRTGLAEYNEQFF. As DNA, the CDR3 is TGTGCCAGCAGGACGGGACTAGCGGAATACAATGAGCAGTTCTTC.

V usage is TRBV2 and J usage is TRBJ2-5, with D perhaps matching TRBD2 (6 bases). The germline gives CDR1 SNHLY, CDR2 FYNNEI. V was shortened by 6 bases and J by 1 base, with 12 bases between the two germline ends. CDR3 length equals 14 residues. CDR3 region: CASRDSGSQETQYF. Here the CDR3 DNA reads TGTGCCAGCAGAGATAGCGGAAGCCAAGAGACCCAGTACTTC.

The chain recombines TRBV27 with TRBJ1-5; no firm D call. With 2 bases removed from V and 5 bases from J, the gap between germline ends came to 13 bases. There are 15 residues in the CDR3. Germline V CDR1 and CDR2: MNHEY, SMNVEV (reference sequence). CDR3 residues: CASSLAPFGDQPQHF. The DNA of the CDR3 is TGTGCCAGCAGTTTAGCTCCCTTTGGGGATCAGCCCCAGCATTTT.

V and J are TRBV10-3 and TRBJ2-4, with 9 bases fitting TRBD1. The CDR3 extends over 15 amino acids. Germline V CDR1 and CDR2: ENHRY, SYGVKD. After removal of 4 bases from V and 0 bases from J, the junction contained 1 base not matched to a gene. CDR3 residues: CAISGTGEAKNIQYF. The CDR3 DNA sequence: TGTGCCATCAGTGGGACAGGGGAAGCCAAAAACATTCAGTACTTC.

This clonotype has just a few counts. The V gene is TRBV18, the J gene TRBJ2-5, with D unclear. The length of the CDR3 is 13 residues. The germline V gene encodes CDR1 KGHSH and CDR2 LQKENI. V lost 0 bases and J lost 3, with 5 bases in between. In DNA, the CDR3 is TGTGCCAGCTCACCACCGGGTGAAGAGACCCAGTACTTC. The encoded protein is CASSPPGEETQYF.

The V and J genes are TRBV9 and TRBJ2-7, with a possible D match to TRBD1 (5 bases). CDR1 SGDLS and CDR2 YYNGEE come from the germline V gene. This CDR3 is 14 amino acids long. The V end was cut by 0 bases, the J end by 7 bases, with 14 bases between. The CDR3 nucleotides read TGTGCCAGCAGCGTAGAAGGGGCCTACAATGAGCAGTACTTC. This codes for CASSVEGAYNEQYF.

The chain carries TRBV20-1 and TRBJ2-7, with TRBD1 matching over 7 bases. V lost 0 bases to trimming and J lost 2 bases; unmatched junction nucleotides: 4. The CDR3 has 14 amino acids. Germline lookup yields CDR1 DFQATT and CDR2 SNEGSKA (reference sequence). Here the CDR3 reads CSARDEGTAYEQYF. The DNA for the CDR3 is TGCAGTGCTAGAGATGAGGGGACAGCCTACGAGCAGTACTTC.

This clonotype was counted a few times. The chain has TRBV7-9 and TRBJ2-1; perhaps TRBD1 as D (5 bases). The V gene's germline CDR1 is SEHNR and CDR2 FQNEAQ (reference sequence). The CDR3 is made up of 15 amino acids. Trimming took 4 bases from V and 0 from J, leaving 10 bases between them. This CDR3 reads CASSYGHASYNEQFF. CDR3 DNA sequence: TGTGCCAGCAGCTACGGACACGCCTCCTACAATGAGCAGTTCTTC.

The rearrangement joins TRBV9 to TRBJ2-5; D is unresolved. CDR3 length: 12 residues. V lost 3 bases and J 5 bases, leaving 8 bases between the germline ends. In germline, CDR1 is SGDLS, CDR2 YYNGEE. CDR3: CASSGPGETQYF. The CDR3 DNA reads as TGTGCCAGCAGCGGCCCCGGGGAGACCCAGTACTTC.

The CDR3 sequence: CASSLEQGFEQYF. The CDR3 DNA follows: TGCGCCAGCAGCTTGGAACAGGGATTCGAGCAGTACTTC. This chain joins TRBV5-1 and TRBJ2-5, with D maybe TRBD1 (6 bases). The assigned J gene may be wrong: the sequence end matches TRBJ2-7 better. Germline V CDR1 and CDR2: SGHRS, YFSETQ. The CDR3 has 13 residues.

This sequence joins TRBV7-8 and TRBJ2-1, with TRBD2 identical over 9 bases. The CDR3 is 20 residues long. CDR1 SGHVS and CDR2 FQNEAQ come from the germline V gene. V was clipped by 1 base and J by 5 bases; unmatched bases: 18. CDR3 nucleotide sequence: TGTGCCAGCAGCTTAGTATCTAGCGGGATAACGGGCAGTACTCACAATGAGCAGTTCTTC. This sequence encodes CASSLVSSGITGSTHNEQFF. Full variable domain (remainder filled in from reference TRBV7-8 and TRBJ2-1): GAGVSQSPRYKVAKRGQDVALRCDPISGHVSLFWYQQALGQGPEFLTYFQNEAQLDKSGLPSDRFFAERPEGSVSTLKIQRTQQEDSAVYLCASSLVSSGITGSTHNEQFFGPGTRLTVL.

The rearrangement uses TRBV20-1 and TRBJ2-7; 7 nucleotides line up with TRBD2. Looked up from germline, CDR1 is DFQATT and CDR2 is SNEGSKA (reference sequence). V was clipped by 3 bases and J by 1 base; unmatched bases: 12. The CDR3 has 16 amino acids. This chain's CDR3 is CSARNWAGRGSYEQYF. The CDR3 DNA follows: TGCAGTGCTAGGAATTGGGCGGGGAGGGGATCCTACGAGCAGTACTTC.

The rearrangement joins TRBV6-5 to TRBJ2-1; possible D gene TRBD2, 6 bases. There are 14 residues in the CDR3. V lost 11 bases, J lost 6 bases, and 20 bases lay in between. Germline values: CDR1 MNHEY, CDR2 SVGAGI. CDR3: CAGVGRAGANEQFF. The CDR3 bases are TGTGCCGGTGTAGGGCGAGCGGGTGCCAATGAGCAGTTCTTC.

The rearrangement joins TRBV18 to TRBJ2-5; perhaps TRBD2 as D (5 bases). Trimming removed 3 bases from V and 11 bases from J, with 16 bases in between. The CDR3 covers 13 residues. Germline V CDR1 and CDR2: KGHSH, LQKENI. The CDR3 DNA follows: TGTGCCAGCTCACCGATGGAGGATGGGGAGCAGTACTTC. Encoded protein: CASSPMEDGEQYF.

J is TRBJ2-3 and V is TRBV30, with 12 bases matching TRBD2. CDR3 length: 17 amino acids. Unmatched junction bases numbered 11, after V lost 2 bases and J lost 5 bases. The germline CDR1 and CDR2 sequences are GTSNPN and SVGIG (reference sequence). The CDR3, as DNA: TGTGCCTGGAGTTTCGGGGAACTAGCGGGAGGCCTAGATACGCAGTATTTT. As protein: CAWSFGELAGGLDTQYF.

The chain carries TRBV6-2 or TRBV6-3 and TRBJ2-7, with D tentatively TRBD2 (6 bases). V was pared by 6 bases and J by 3 bases, with 15 bases between. CDR1 and CDR2 (germline): MNHEY, SVGEGT. The CDR3 consists of 14 residues. The CDR3 here is CASRPGTFFYEQYF. The DNA of the CDR3 is TGTGCCAGCAGACCCGGGACTTTCTTCTACGAGCAGTACTTC.

The rearrangement joins TRBV27 to TRBJ2-7; D unclear. Germline V lookup: CDR1 MNHEY, CDR2 SMNVEV (reference sequence). The CDR3 runs 14 residues. V was cut by 0 bases and J by 7 bases, with 13 bases left in between. The CDR3 sequence is CASSLSASLGEQYF. The CDR3 nucleotides read TGTGCCAGCAGTTTATCGGCATCTTTGGGGGAGCAGTACTTC.

The V gene is TRBV10-3, the J gene TRBJ1-1, with a tentative D call TRBD1 (5 bases). Trimming left V 5 bases short and J 7 bases short, with 17 bases between. In germline, CDR1 is ENHRY, CDR2 SYGVKD. This CDR3 is 14 amino acids long. The CDR3 protein is CAISYRDDRREAFF. The CDR3 DNA reads TGTGCCATCAGTTACCGGGACGATCGACGTGAAGCTTTCTTT.

The chain employs TRBV6-4 and TRBJ1-2; D is unresolved. Germline V gene sequence: CDR1 MRHNA, CDR2 SNTAGT. Trimming pared 2 bases from V and 2 bases from J, leaving 6 bases between. This CDR3 region has 13 residues. The CDR3 is CASSDQNNYGYTF. The CDR3, as DNA: TGTGCCAGCAGTGACCAAAACAACTATGGCTACACCTTC.

This clonotype was seen more than once but under ten times. V usage is TRBV5-1 and J usage is TRBJ2-7; 9 bases line up with TRBD1. After removal of 0 bases from V and 9 bases from J, the junction contained 10 bases not matched to a gene. The CDR3 loop spans 15 amino acids. Germline V lookup: CDR1 SGHRS, CDR2 YFSETQ. CDR3 sequence (DNA): TGCGCCAGCAGCTTGGATATTAGGACAGGGGTTGTGCAGTACTTC. Its protein product is CASSLDIRTGVVQYF.

The chain uses TRBV12-3 or TRBV12-4 and TRBJ2-4; TRBD2 matches 9 bases. The CDR3 has 14 amino acids. With V trimmed by 5 bases and J by 13 bases, 12 bases remained unmatched. The CDR3: CASSTVAGVWEQYF. The DNA for the CDR3 is TGTGCCAGCAGTACTGTAGCGGGAGTGTGGGAGCAGTACTTC.